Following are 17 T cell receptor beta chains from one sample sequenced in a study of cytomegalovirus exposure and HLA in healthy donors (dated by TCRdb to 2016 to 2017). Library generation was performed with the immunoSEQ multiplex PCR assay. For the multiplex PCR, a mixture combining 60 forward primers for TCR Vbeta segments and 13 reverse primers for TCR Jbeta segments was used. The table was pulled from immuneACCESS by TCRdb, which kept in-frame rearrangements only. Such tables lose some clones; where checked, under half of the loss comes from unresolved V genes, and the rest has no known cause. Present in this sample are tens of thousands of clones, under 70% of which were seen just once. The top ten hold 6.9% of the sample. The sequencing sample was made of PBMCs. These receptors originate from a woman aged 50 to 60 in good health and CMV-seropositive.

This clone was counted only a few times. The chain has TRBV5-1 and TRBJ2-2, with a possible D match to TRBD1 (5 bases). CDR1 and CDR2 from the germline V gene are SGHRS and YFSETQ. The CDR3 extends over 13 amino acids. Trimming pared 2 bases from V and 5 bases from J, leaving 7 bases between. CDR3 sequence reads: CASSLGQTGELFF. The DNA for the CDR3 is TGCGCCAGCAGCTTAGGACAAACCGGGGAGCTGTTTTTT.

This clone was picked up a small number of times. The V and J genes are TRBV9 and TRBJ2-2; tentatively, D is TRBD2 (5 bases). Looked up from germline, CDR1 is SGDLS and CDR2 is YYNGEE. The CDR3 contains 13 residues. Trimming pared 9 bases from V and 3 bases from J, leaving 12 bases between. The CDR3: CATEGTDTGELFF. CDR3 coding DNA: TGTGCCACCGAGGGTACTGACACCGGGGAGCTGTTTTTT.

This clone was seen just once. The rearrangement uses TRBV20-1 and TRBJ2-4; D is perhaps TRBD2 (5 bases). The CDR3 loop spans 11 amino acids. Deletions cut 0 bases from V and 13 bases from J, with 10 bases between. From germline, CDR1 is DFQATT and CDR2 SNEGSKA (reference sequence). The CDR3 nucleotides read TGCAGTGCTAGAGATCGAGGGCAGCAGTACTTC. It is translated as CSARDRGQQYF.

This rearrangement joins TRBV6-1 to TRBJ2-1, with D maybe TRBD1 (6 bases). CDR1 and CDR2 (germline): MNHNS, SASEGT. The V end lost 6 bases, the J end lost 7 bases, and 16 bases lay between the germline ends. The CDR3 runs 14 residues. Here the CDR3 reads CASRMRQGNNEQFF. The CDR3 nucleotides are TGTGCCAGCAGAATGAGGCAGGGGAATAATGAGCAGTTCTTC.

CDR3 amino acids: CATQEGGGAGYTF. DNA for the CDR3: TGTGCTACCCAAGAGGGGGGAGGGGCTGGCTACACCTTC. The chain joins TRBV12-5 to TRBJ1-2; weak D call: TRBD1 (6 bases). Per the germline V gene, CDR1 is LGHNT and CDR2 is FRNRAP. V lost 10 bases, J lost 7 bases, and 19 bases lay in between. This CDR3 region has 13 residues.

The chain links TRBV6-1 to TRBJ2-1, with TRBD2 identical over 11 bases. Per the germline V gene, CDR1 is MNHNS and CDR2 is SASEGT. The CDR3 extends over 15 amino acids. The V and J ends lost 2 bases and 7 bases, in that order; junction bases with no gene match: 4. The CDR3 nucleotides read TGTGCCAGCAGTGAACTAGCGGGGGGATGGAATGAGCAGTTCTTC. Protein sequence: CASSELAGGWNEQFF.

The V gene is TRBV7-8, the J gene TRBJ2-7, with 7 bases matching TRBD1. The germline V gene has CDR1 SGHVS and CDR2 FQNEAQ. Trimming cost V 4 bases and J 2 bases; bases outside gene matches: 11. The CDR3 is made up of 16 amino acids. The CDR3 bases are TGTGCCAGCAGCTCACATCCGAGGGGGCCTACCTACGAGCAGTACGTC. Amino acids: CASSSHPRGPTYEQYV.

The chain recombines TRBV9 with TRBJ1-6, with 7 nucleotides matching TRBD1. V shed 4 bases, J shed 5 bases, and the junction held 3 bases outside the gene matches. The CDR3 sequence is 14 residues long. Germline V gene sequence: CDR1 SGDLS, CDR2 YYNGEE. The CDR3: CASSSGTDNSPLHF. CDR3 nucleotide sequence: TGTGCCAGCAGCTCCGGGACAGATAATTCACCCCTCCACTTT. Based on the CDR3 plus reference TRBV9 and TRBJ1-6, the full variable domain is DSGVTQTPKHLITATGQRVTLRCSPRSGDLSVYWYQQSLDQGLQFLIQYYNGEERAKGNILERFSAQQFPDLHSELNLSSLELGDSALYFCASSSGTDNSPLHFGNGTRLTVT.

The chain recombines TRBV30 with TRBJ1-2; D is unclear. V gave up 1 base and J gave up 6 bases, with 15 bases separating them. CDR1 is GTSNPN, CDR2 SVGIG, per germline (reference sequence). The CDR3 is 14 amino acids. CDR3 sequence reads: CAWSARAYNHGYTF. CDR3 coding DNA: TGTGCCTGGAGTGCGCGGGCGTATAATCATGGCTACACCTTC.

CDR3: CASSGDRWEETQYF. The CDR3 DNA follows: TGCGCCAGCAGCGGGGACAGGTGGGAAGAGACCCAGTACTTC. The V gene is TRBV5-1, the J gene TRBJ2-5, with 8 nucleotides matching TRBD1. Trimming removed 4 bases from V and 3 bases from J; junction bases left unmatched: 5. The CDR3 extends over 14 amino acids. Germline values: CDR1 SGHRS, CDR2 YFSETQ.

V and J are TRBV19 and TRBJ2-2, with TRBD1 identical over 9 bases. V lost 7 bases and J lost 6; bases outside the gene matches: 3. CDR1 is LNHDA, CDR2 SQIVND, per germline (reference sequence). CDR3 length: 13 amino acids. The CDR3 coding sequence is TGTGCCAGTAAATACAGGGGGCCCGGGGAGCTGTTTTTT. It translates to CASKYRGPGELFF.

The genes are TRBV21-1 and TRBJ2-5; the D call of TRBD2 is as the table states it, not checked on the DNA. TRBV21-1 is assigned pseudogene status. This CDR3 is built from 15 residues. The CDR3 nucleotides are TGTGCCAGCAGCAATGGGACTAGCGGGGAAGAGACCCAGTACTTC. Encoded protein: CASSNGTSGEETQYF.

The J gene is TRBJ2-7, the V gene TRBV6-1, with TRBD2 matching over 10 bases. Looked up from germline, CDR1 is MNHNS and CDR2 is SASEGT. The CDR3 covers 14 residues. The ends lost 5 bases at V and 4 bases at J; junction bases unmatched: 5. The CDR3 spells CASSHVAGGYEQYV. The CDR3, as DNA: TGTGCCAGCAGTCACGTAGCGGGGGGTTACGAGCAGTACGTC.

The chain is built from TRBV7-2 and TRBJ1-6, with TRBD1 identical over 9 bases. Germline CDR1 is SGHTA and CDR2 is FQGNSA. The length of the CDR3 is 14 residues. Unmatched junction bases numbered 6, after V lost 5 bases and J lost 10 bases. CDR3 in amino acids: CASSRDRVRSPLHF. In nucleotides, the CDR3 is TGTGCCAGCAGCCGGGACAGGGTCCGATCACCCCTCCACTTT.

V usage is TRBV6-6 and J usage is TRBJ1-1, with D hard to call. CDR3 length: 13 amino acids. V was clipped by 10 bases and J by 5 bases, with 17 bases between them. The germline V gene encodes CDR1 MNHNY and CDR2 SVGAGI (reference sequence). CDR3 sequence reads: CAIRGEVYTEAFF. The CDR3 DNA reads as TGTGCCATCCGCGGGGAGGTTTATACTGAAGCTTTCTTT.

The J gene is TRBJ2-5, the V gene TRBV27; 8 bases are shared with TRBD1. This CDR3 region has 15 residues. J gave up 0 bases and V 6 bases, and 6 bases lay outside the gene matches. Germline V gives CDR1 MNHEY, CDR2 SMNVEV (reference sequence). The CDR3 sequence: CASSPDRAYQETQYF. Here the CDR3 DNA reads TGTGCCAGCAGCCCGGACAGGGCATACCAAGAGACCCAGTACTTC.

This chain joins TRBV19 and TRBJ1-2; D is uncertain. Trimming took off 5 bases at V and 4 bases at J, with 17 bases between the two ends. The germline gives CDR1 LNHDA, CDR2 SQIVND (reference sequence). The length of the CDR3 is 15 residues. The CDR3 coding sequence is TGTGCCAGTAGTCCTCGGACTATCTCCGGCTATGGCTACACCTTC. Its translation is CASSPRTISGYGYTF.